Listed below are T cell receptor beta chains from one sample, sequenced in a study of T cells in Graves' hyperthyroidism and ophthalmopathy. TCRdb independently ran MiXCR on the multiplex PCR reads; one entry per CDR3 protein. Of approximately 370,000 distinct CDR3 sequences detected, more than 13% appear once; the ten largest clones hold over 25%. Sequencing was carried out using blood. The receptor source for this set is a young woman with Graves' hyperthyroidism. Each CDR3 is given with its conserved first and last residue.

TRBV27 | CASRTGTEPQHF
TRBV6-1 | CASRGGHEQYF
TRBV10-3 | CAARQGIEYGYTF
TRBV20-1 | CSAKGTERWERLYEQYF
TRBV5-5 | CASSLDLGVMGTEAFF
TRBV20-1 | CSARDPRRRETQYF
TRBV3-1 | CASSRQGKETQYF
TRBV19 | CASRTGVSTDTQYF
TRBV11-2 | CASTPAGRSTDTQYF
TRBV6-6 | CASSYSWARRRDNEQFF
TRBV19 | CASSIAPSEGKRLFF
TRBV3-1 | CASSYGTGGGETQYF
TRBV2 | CASVPVQGSEKLFF
TRBV19 | CASRTGTAGRANTGELFF
TRBV27 | CASITGNYGYTF
TRBV20-1 | CSARRDSFSYEQYF
TRBV20-1 | CSADKREGGIDTQYF
TRBV19 | CASSIDILVSYNEQFF
TRBV3-1 | CASSQRDRNTEAFF
TRBV2 | CASSEDPGDNEQFF
TRBV2 | CASSEYRDTEAFF
TRBV5-5 | CASSLGPALNTEAFF
TRBV28 | CASSPTGYAGRGSYGYTF
TRBV4-1 | CASSQSQGLGNQPQHF
TRBV27 | CASSLGVIGEQFF
TRBV3-1 | CASSQADTLPQHF
TRBV28 | CASSGGLAGQYEQYF
TRBV5-8 | CASRRGVSNTEAFF
TRBV9 | CASSVTQGTTDTQYF
TRBV7-9 | CASITGARGGNEQFF
TRBV25-1 | CASSGPSVTGYEQYF
TRBV20-1 | CSARMASGSTDTQYF
TRBV24-1 | CATSDQGQGAYEQYF
TRBV7-9 | CASSFRGPSSYNEQFF
TRBV30 | CAWSRGGGSYNEQFF
TRBV28 | CASSRFEGTEAFF
TRBV18 | CASSPDDSTAYEQYF
TRBV28 | CASTAGLAEETQYF
TRBV20-1 | CSATDRGRWNEQFF
TRBV5-4 | CASSSRDRFQETQYF
TRBV27 | CASSLAGTNSGANVLTF
TRBV28 | CASSFIQGRNEQYF
TRBV29-1 | CSVITVNIQYF